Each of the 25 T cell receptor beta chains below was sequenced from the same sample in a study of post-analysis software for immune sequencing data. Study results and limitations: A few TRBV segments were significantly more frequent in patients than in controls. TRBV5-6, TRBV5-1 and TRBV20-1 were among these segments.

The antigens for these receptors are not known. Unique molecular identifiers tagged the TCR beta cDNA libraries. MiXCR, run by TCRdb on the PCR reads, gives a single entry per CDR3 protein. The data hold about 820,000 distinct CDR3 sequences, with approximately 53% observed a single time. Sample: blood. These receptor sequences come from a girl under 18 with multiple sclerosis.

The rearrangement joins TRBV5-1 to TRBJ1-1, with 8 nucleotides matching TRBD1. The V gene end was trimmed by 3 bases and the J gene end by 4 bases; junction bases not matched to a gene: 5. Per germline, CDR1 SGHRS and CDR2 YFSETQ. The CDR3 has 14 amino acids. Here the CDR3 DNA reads TGCGCCAGCAGCTCTTTCACAGGGGGCACTGAAGCTTTCTTT. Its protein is CASSSFTGGTEAFF.

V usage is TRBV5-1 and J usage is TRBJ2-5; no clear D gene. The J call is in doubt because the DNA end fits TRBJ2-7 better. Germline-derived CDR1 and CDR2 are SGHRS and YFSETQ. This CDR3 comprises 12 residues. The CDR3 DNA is TGCGCCAGCAGCAAGGGAACCTACGAGCAGTACTTC. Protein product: CASSKGTYEQYF.

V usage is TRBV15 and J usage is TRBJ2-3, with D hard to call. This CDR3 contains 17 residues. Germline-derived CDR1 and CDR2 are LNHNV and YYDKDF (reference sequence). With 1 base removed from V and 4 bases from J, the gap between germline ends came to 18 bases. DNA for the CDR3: TGTGCCACCAGCAGAGTCCCCCCTAAAGCGATAGCAGATACGCAGTATTTT. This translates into CATSRVPPKAIADTQYF.

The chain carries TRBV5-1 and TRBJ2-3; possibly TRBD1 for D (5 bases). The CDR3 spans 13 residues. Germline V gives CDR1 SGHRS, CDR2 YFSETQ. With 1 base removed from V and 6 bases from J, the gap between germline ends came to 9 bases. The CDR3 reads CASSLPGKDTQYF. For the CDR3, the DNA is TGCGCCAGCAGCTTGCCAGGGAAGGATACGCAGTATTTT. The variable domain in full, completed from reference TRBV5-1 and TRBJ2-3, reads KAGVTQTPRYLIKTRGQQVTLSCSPISGHRSVSWYQQTPGQGLQFLFEYFSETQRNKGNFPGRFSGRQFSNSRSEMNVSTLELGDSALYLCASSLPGKDTQYFGPGTRLTVL.

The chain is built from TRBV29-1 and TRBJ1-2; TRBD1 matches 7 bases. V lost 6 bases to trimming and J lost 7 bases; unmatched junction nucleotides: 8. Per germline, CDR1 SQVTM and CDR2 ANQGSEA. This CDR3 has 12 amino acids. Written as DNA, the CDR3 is TGCAGCGTCGTTTGGCAGGGGGGTGGCTACACCTTC. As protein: CSVVWQGGGYTF.

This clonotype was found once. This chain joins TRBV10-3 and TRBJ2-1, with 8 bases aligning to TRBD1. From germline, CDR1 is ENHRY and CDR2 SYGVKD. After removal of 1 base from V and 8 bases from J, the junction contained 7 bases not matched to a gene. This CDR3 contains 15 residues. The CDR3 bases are TGTGCCATCAGTGAGTGGAAGACAGGGGTCGATGAGCAGTTCTTC. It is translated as CAISEWKTGVDEQFF.

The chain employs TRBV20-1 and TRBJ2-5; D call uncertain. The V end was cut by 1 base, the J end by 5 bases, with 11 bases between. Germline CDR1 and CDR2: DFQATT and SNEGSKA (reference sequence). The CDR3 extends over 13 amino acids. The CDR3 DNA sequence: TGCAGTGCTAGAGTTCTACAAACGGAGACCCAGTACTTC. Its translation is CSARVLQTETQYF.

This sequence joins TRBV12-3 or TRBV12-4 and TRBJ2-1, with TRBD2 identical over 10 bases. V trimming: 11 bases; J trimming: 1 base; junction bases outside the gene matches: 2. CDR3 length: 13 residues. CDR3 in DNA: TGTGCCTTAGCGGGAGGTTCCTACAATGAGCAGTTCTTC. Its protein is CALAGGSYNEQFF.

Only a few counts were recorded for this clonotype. The CDR3 protein is CSARFWGNEQFF. CDR3 sequence (DNA): TGCAGTGCTAGATTCTGGGGCAATGAGCAGTTCTTC. The rearrangement uses TRBV20-1 and TRBJ2-1; unclear D gene. Trimming removed 2 bases from V and 6 bases from J, with 8 bases in between. CDR1 and CDR2 from the germline V gene are DFQATT and SNEGSKA (reference sequence). The length of the CDR3 is 12 residues.

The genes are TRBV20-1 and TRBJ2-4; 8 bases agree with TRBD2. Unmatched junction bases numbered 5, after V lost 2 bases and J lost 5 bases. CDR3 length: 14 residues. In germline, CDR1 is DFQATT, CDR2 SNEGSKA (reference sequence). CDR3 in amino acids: CSARPAGGQNIQYF. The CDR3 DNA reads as TGCAGTGCTAGACCGGCGGGGGGCCAAAACATTCAGTACTTC.

The chain's CDR3 is CSAFSGRAMYF. CDR3 nucleotides: TGCAGTGCTTTTAGCGGGAGGGCCATGTACTTC. The chain links TRBV20-1 to TRBJ2-5; 11 bases align to TRBD2. Germline V CDR1 and CDR2: DFQATT, SNEGSKA (reference sequence). The CDR3 is made up of 11 amino acids. Trimming removed 5 bases from V and 13 bases from J; junction bases left unmatched: 6.

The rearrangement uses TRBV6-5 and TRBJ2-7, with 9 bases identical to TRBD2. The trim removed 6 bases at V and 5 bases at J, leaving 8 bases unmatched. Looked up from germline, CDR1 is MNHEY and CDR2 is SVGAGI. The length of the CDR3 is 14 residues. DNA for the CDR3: TGTGCCAGCAGATTAGCGGGAGTGAATGACGAGCAGTACTTC. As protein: CASRLAGVNDEQYF.

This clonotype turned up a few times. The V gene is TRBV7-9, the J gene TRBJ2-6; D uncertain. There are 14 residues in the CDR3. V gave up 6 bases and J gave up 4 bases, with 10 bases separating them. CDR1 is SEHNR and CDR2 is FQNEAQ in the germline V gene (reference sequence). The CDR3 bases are TGTGCCAGCAGGCAATTGGCCGGGGCCAACGTCCTGACTTTC. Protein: CASRQLAGANVLTF.

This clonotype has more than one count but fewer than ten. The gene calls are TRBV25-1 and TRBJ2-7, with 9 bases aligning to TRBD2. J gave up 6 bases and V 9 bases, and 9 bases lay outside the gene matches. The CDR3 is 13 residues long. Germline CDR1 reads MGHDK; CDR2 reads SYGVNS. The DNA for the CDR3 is TGTGCCAGTGCGACTAGCGGCCCCTCCGAGCAGTACTTC. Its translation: CASATSGPSEQYF.

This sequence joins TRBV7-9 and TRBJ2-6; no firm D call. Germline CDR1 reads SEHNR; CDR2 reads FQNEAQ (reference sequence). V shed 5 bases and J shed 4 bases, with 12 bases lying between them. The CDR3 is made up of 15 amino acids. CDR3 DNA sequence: TGTGCCAGCAGCAATAGACTCTGGGGGGCCAACGTCCTGACTTTC. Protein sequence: CASSNRLWGANVLTF.

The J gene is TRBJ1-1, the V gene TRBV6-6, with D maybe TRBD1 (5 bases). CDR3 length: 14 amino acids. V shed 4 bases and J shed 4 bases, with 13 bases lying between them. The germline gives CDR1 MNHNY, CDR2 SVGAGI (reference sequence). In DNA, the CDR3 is TGTGCCAGCAGTTTGGGCCCAAGGGGCACTGAAGCTTTCTTT. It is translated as CASSLGPRGTEAFF.

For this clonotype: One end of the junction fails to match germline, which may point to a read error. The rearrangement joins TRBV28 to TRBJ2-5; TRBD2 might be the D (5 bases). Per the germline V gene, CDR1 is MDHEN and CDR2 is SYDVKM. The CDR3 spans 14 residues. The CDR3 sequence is CASSLSGYQETQYF. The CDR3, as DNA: TGTGCCAGCAGTTTGTCGGGATACCAGGAGACCCAGTACTTC.

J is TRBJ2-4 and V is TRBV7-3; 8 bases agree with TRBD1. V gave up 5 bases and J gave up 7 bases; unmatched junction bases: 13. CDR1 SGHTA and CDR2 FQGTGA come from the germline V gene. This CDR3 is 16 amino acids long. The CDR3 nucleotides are TGTGCCAGCAGCATCCACGGACAGGGAACGGCGAACATTCAGTACTTC. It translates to CASSIHGQGTANIQYF.

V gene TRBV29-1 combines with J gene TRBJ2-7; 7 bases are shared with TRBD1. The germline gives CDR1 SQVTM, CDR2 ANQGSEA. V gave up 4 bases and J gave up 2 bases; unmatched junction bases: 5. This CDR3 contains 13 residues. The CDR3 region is CSVGDRPPYEQYF. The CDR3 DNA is TGCAGCGTTGGGGACAGACCTCCCTACGAGCAGTACTTC.

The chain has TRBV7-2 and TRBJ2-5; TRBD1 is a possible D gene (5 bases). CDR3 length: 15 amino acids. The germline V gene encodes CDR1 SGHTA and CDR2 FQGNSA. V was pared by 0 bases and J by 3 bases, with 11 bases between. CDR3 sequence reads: CASSLAGLGEETQYF. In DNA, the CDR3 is TGTGCCAGCAGCTTAGCGGGCCTAGGGGAAGAGACCCAGTACTTC. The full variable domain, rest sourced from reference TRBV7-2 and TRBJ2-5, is GAGVSQSPSNKVTEKGKDVELRCDPISGHTALYWYRQSLGQGLEFLIYFQGNSAPDKSGLPSDRFSAERTGGSVSTLTIQRTQQEDSAVYLCASSLAGLGEETQYFGPGTRLLVL.

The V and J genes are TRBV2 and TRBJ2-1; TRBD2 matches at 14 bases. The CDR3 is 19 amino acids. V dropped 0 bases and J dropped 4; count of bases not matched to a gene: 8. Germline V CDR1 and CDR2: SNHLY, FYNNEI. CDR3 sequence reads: CASSEAWGGTSGGYNEQFF. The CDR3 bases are TGTGCCAGCAGTGAAGCTTGGGGTGGGACTAGCGGGGGATACAATGAGCAGTTCTTC.

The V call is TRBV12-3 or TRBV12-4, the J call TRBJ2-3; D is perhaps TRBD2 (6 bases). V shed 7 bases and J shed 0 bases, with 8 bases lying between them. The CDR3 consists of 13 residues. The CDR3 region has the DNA TGTGCCAGCAACGGAGGGAGCACAGATACGCAGTATTTT. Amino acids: CASNGGSTDTQYF.

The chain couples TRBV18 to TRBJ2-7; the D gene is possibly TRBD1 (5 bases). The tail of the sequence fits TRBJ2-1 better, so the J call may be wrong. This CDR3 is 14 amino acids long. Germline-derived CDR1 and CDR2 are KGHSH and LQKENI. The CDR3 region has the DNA TGTGCCAGCTCACCGACGACAGTCTACAATGAGCAGTTCTTC. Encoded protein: CASSPTTVYNEQFF.

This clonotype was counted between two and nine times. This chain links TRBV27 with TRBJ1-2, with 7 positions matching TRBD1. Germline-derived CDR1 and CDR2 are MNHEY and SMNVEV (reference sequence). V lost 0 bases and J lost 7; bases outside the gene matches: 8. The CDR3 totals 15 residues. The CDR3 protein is CASSLSLTGPSGYTF. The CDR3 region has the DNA TGTGCCAGCAGTTTATCTCTGACAGGGCCCTCTGGCTACACCTTC.

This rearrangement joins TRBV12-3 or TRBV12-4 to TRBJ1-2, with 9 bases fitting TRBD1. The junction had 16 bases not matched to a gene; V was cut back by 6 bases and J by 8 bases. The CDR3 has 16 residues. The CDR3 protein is CASSPGQGIHRSGYTF. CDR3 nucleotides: TGTGCCAGCAGCCCGGGACAGGGAATTCACCGTTCAGGCTACACCTTC.